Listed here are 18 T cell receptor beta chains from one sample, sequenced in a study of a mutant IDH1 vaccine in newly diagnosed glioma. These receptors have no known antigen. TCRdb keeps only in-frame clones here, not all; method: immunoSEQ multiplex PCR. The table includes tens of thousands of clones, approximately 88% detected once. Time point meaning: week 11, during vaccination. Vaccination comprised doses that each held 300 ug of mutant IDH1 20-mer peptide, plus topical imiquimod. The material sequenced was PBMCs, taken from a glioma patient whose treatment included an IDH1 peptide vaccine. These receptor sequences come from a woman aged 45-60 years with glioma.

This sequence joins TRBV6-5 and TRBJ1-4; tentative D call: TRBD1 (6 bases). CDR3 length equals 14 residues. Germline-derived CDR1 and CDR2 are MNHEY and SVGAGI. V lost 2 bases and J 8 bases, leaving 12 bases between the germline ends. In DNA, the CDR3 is TGTGCCAGCAGTTACGGACAGAGGGGGGAAAAACTGTTTTTT. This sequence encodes CASSYGQRGEKLFF.

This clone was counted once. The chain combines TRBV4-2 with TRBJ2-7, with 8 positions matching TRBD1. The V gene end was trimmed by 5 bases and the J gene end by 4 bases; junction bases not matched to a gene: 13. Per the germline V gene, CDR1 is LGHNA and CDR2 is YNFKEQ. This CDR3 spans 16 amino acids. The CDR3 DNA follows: TGTGCCAGCAGCTCCTCGGCAACAGGGGGTAGGTACGAGCAGTACTTC. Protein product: CASSSSATGGRYEQYF.

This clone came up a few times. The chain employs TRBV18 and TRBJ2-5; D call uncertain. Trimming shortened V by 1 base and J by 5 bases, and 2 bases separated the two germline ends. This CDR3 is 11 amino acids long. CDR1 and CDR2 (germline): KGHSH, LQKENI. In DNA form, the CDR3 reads TGTGCCAGCTCACCACAGGAGACCCAGTACTTC. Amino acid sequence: CASSPQETQYF.

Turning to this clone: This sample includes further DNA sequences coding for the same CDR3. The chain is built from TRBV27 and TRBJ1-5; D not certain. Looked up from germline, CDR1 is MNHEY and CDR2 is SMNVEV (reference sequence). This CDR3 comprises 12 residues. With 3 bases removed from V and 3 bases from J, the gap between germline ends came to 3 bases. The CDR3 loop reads CASSFLNQPQHF. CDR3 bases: TGTGCCAGCAGTTTCCTCAATCAGCCCCAGCATTTT.

The CDR3 is CASSIMGNTGELFF. CDR3 DNA sequence: TGTGCCAGTAGTATTATGGGGAACACCGGGGAGCTGTTTTTT. The chain combines TRBV19 with TRBJ2-2; unclear D gene. Germline lookup yields CDR1 LNHDA and CDR2 SQIVND (reference sequence). The CDR3 length is 14 residues. The V and J ends lost 3 bases and 1 base respectively, with 6 bases between them.

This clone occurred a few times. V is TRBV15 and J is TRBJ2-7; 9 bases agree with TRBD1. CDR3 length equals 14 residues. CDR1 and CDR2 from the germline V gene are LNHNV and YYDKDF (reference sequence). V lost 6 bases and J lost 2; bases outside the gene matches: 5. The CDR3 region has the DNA TGTGCCACCAGGGCGGACAGGGGACCCTACGAGCAGTACTTC. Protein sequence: CATRADRGPYEQYF.

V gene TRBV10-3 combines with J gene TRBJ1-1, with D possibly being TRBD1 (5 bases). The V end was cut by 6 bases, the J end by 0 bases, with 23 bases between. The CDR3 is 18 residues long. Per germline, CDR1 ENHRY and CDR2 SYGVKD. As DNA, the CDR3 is TGTGCCATCAGCCTTTCCATGGGGCAACTAAAAATGAACACTGAAGCTTTCTTT. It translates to CAISLSMGQLKMNTEAFF.

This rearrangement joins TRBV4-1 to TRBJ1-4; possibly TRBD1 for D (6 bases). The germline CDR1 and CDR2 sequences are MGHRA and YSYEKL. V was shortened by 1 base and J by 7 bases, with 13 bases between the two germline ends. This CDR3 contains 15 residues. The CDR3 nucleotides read TGCGCCAGCAGCCAAGTTGTACAGGGCGGTGAAAAACTGTTTTTT. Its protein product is CASSQVVQGGEKLFF.

CDR3 nucleotide sequence: TGTGCCATCAGTGACCCCGACGCGAGCTCCTACAATGAGCAGTTCTTC. Amino acids: CAISDPDASSYNEQFF. This sequence joins TRBV10-3 and TRBJ2-1; D is ambiguous. CDR3 length equals 16 residues. Germline lookup yields CDR1 ENHRY and CDR2 SYGVKD. V was trimmed by 3 bases and J by 0 bases, leaving 12 bases between them.

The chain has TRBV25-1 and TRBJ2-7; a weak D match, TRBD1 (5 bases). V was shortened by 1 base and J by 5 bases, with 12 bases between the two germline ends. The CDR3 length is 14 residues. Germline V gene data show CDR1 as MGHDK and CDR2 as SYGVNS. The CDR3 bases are TGTGCCAGCAGTGAATGGGGCAGAAGGAACGAGCAGTACTTC. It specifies CASSEWGRRNEQYF.

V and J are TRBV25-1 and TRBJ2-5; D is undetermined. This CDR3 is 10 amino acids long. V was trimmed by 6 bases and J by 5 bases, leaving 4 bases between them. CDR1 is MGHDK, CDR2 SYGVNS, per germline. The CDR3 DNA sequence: TGTGCCAGCAGCATGGAGACCCAGTACTTC. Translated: CASSMETQYF.

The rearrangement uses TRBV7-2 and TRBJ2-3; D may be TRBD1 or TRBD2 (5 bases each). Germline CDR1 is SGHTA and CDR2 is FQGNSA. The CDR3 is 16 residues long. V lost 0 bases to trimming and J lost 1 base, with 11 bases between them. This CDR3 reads CASSLALLGGTDTQYF. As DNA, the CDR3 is TGTGCCAGCAGCTTAGCCCTACTAGGGGGCACAGATACGCAGTATTTT.

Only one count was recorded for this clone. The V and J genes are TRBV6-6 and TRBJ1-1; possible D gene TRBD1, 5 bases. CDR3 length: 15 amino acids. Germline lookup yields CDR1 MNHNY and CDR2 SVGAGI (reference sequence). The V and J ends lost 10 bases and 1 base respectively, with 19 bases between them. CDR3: CATNPSQRGNTEAFF. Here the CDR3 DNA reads TGTGCCACCAACCCCTCACAAAGGGGGAACACTGAAGCTTTCTTT.

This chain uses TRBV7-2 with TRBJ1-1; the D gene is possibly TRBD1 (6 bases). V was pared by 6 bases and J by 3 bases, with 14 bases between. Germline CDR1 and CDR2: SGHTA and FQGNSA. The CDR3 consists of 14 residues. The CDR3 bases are TGTGCCAGCAGTTCACAGGGTTGGGACACTGAAGCTTTCTTT. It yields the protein CASSSQGWDTEAFF.

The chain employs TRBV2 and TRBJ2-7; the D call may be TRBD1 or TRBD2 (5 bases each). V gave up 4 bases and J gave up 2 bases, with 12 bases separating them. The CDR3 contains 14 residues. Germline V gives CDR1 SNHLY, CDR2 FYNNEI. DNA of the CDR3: TGTGCCAGCAGTGTAGCCCAGGGAGCCTACGAGCAGTACTTC. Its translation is CASSVAQGAYEQYF.

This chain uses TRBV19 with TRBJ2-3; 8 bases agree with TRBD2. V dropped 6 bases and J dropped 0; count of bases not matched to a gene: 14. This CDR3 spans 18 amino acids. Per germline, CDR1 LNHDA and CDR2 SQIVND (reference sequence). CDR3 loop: CASRSRGGGGLSTDTQYF. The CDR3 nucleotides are TGTGCCAGTAGATCTCGGGGGGGCGGGGGCCTTAGCACAGATACGCAGTATTTT.

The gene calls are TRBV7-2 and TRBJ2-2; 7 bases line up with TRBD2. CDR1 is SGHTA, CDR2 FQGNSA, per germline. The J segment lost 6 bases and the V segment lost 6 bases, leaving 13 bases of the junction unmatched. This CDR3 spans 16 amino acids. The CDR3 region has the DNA TGTGCCAGCAGGCGAGCGGGACTCCCGGGGGCCGGGGAGCTGTTTTTT. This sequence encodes CASRRAGLPGAGELFF.

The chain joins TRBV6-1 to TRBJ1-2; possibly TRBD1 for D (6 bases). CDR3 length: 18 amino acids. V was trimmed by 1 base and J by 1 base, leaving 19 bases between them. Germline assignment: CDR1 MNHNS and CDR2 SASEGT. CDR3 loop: CASSEVMTGRPGNYGYTF. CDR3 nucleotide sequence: TGTGCCAGCAGTGAAGTAATGACAGGCCGGCCGGGTAACTATGGCTACACCTTC.